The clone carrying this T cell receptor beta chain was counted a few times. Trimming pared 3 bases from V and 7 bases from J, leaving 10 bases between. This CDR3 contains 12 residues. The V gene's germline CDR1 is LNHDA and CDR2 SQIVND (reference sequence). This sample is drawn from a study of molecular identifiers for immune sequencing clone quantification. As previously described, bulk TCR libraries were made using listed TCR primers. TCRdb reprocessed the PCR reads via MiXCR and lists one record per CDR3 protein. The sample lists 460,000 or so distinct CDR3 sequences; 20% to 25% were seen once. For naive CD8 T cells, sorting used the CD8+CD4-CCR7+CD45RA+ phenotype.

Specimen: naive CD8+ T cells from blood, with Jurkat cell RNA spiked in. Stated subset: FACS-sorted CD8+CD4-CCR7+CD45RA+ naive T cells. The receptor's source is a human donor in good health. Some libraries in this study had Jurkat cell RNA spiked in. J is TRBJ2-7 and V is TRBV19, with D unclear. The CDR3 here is CASSINLREQYF. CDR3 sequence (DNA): TGTGCCAGTAGTATTAACTTAAGAGAGCAGTACTTC.